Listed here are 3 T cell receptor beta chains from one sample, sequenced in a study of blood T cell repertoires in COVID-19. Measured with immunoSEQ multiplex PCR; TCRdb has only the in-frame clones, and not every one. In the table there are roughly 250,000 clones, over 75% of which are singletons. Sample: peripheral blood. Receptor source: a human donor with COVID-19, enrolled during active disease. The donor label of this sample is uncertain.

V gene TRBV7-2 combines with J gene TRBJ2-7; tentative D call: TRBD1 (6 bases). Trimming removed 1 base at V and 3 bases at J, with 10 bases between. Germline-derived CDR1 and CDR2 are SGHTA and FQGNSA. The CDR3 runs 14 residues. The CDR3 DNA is TGTGCCAGCAGCTTAGAATCGGACAGCTACGAGCAGTACTTC. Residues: CASSLESDSYEQYF.

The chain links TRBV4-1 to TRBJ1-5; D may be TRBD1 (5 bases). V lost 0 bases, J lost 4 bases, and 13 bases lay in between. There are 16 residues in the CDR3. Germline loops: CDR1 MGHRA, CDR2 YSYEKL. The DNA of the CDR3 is TGCGCCAGCAGCCAAGATCTAAGGGGTCAGAATCAGCCCCAGCATTTT. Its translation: CASSQDLRGQNQPQHF.

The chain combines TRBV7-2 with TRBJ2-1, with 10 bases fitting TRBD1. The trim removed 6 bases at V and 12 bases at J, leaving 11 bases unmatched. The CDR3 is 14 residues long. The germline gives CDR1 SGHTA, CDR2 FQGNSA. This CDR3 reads CASRPGQGTGGQFF. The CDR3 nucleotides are TGTGCCAGCAGGCCGGGACAGGGGACAGGCGGGCAGTTCTTC.